A single sample is the source of the 23 T cell receptor beta chains below, sequenced in a study of cytomegalovirus exposure and HLA in healthy donors. Primers: 60 Vbeta forward and 13 Jbeta reverse. Libraries were prepared by immunoSEQ multiplex PCR; TCRdb keeps only in-frame clonotypes and omits some of them. The sample comprises roughly 120,000 clones, 65% to 75% of which are singletons, and approximately 7% rests with the top ten. Sample: PBMCs. These receptors originate from a man aged 35 to 55 in good health and CMV-seropositive.

The rearrangement uses TRBV6-5 and TRBJ2-6; D gene uncertain. Per the germline V gene, CDR1 is MNHEY and CDR2 is SVGAGI. Trimming shortened V by 6 bases and J by 0 bases, and 6 bases separated the two germline ends. CDR3 length: 14 amino acids. CDR3 sequence: CASRTISGANVLTF. The CDR3 nucleotides read TGTGCCAGCAGGACAATCTCTGGGGCCAACGTCCTGACTTTC.

This sequence joins TRBV28 and TRBJ2-7; no firm D call. In germline, CDR1 is MDHEN, CDR2 SYDVKM. Trimming shortened V by 6 bases and J by 4 bases, and 7 bases separated the two germline ends. The length of the CDR3 is 11 residues. CDR3 protein: CASSNGYEQYF. Written as DNA, the CDR3 is TGTGCCAGCAGCAACGGGTACGAGCAGTACTTC.

This sequence joins TRBV7-2 and TRBJ1-1; 8 nucleotides line up with TRBD1. The CDR3 consists of 15 residues. CDR1 is SGHTA and CDR2 is FQGNSA in the germline V gene. The V segment lost 3 bases and the J segment 5 bases; nucleotides outside the gene matches: 8. The CDR3 nucleotides are TGTGCCAGCAGCTTTCAGGGGGCGAGGGGAACTGAAGCTTTCTTT. Its protein is CASSFQGARGTEAFF.

The chain has TRBV5-6 and TRBJ1-1, with D possibly being TRBD1 (5 bases). The CDR3 is 13 residues long. Trimming took off 1 base at V and 2 bases at J, with 6 bases between the two ends. Germline CDR1 is SGHDT and CDR2 is YYEEEE. The CDR3 region is CASSLRGNTEAFF. CDR3 sequence (DNA): TGTGCCAGCAGCTTGAGGGGAAACACTGAAGCTTTCTTT. The full variable domain, completed using reference TRBV5-6 and TRBJ1-1, is DAGVTQSPTHLIKTRGQQVTLRCSPKSGHDTVSWYQQALGQGPQFIFQYYEEEERQRGNFPDRFSGHQFPNYSSELNVNALLLGDSALYLCASSLRGNTEAFFGQGTRLTVV.

The chain combines TRBV9 with TRBJ2-7, with 7 bases matching TRBD1. This CDR3 has 17 amino acids. The junction had 14 bases not matched to a gene; V was cut back by 5 bases and J by 0 bases. Per germline, CDR1 SGDLS and CDR2 YYNGEE. For the CDR3, the DNA is TGTGCCAGCAGGGAGAGCCGGAGGACAGGTAGCTCCTACGAGCAGTACTTC. This encodes CASRESRRTGSSYEQYF.

The CDR3 DNA follows: TGTGCCACCAGCAGAGAAGGGACAGGGGGGAACTCTAGCACAGATACGCAGTATTTT. It encodes CATSREGTGGNSSTDTQYF. This chain joins TRBV15 and TRBJ2-3; TRBD1 matches at 11 bases. V lost 0 bases to trimming and J lost 0 bases; unmatched junction nucleotides: 8. Per the germline V gene, CDR1 is LNHNV and CDR2 is YYDKDF (reference sequence). The CDR3 is 19 amino acids.

This clone was recorded once. This chain joins TRBV15 and TRBJ2-1; D might be TRBD2 (6 bases). The V gene lost 3 bases and the J gene lost 3 bases, with 21 bases spanning the gap. Per germline, CDR1 LNHNV and CDR2 YYDKDF (reference sequence). This CDR3 contains 18 residues. DNA for the CDR3: TGTGCCACCAGCAGGGATTACCCGAGCGGGTCTGGCTACAATGAGCAGTTCTTC. It specifies CATSRDYPSGSGYNEQFF.

The chain combines TRBV7-9 with TRBJ2-1; 8 bases are a match to TRBD2. The length of the CDR3 is 18 residues. Germline trimming cut 3 bases from V and 6 bases from J; bases unmatched to any gene: 16. Germline V gene data show CDR1 as SEHNR and CDR2 as FQNEAQ (reference sequence). In DNA, the CDR3 is TGTGCCAGCAGCTTCCCAGGGACTAGGGCCACATGGGTCAATGAGCAGTTCTTC. Its translation is CASSFPGTRATWVNEQFF.

The chain employs TRBV6-5 and TRBJ1-1, with D tentatively TRBD1 (6 bases). Trimming removed 6 bases from V and 3 bases from J, with 8 bases in between. Germline loops: CDR1 MNHEY, CDR2 SVGAGI. The CDR3 is 12 amino acids. CDR3 sequence reads: CASRQGYTEAFF. CDR3 in DNA: TGTGCCAGCAGGCAGGGGTACACTGAAGCTTTCTTT.

This chain uses TRBV30 with TRBJ2-3; D remains unclear. Trimming took off 0 bases at V and 5 bases at J, with 6 bases between the two ends. The germline V gene encodes CDR1 GTSNPN and CDR2 SVGIG (reference sequence). The CDR3 consists of 12 residues. The CDR3 reads CAWSVQRDTQYF. CDR3 DNA sequence: TGTGCCTGGAGTGTACAAAGAGATACGCAGTATTTT.

The gene calls are TRBV5-4 and TRBJ2-7; 7 positions match TRBD1. V shed 4 bases, J shed 1 base, and the junction held 5 bases outside the gene matches. The CDR3 totals 14 residues. Germline CDR1 reads SGHNT; CDR2 reads YYREEE (reference sequence). The CDR3 nucleotides are TGTGCCAGCAGCCCTACAGGGGTTTCCTACGAGCAGTACTTC. Its protein product is CASSPTGVSYEQYF.

The rearrangement uses TRBV9 and TRBJ1-2; D call uncertain. Deletions cut 0 bases from V and 5 bases from J, with 5 bases between. Germline-derived CDR1 and CDR2 are SGDLS and YYNGEE. This CDR3 contains 12 residues. The DNA for the CDR3 is TGTGCCAGCAGCGTAGGTATTTATGGCTACACCTTC. Its protein is CASSVGIYGYTF.

The V call is TRBV5-4, the J call TRBJ2-7, with TRBD2 matching over 10 bases. The CDR3 contains 15 residues. Germline-derived CDR1 and CDR2 are SGHNT and YYREEE (reference sequence). The ends lost 4 bases at V and 2 bases at J; junction bases unmatched: 6. The CDR3 spells CASSPTSGKAYEQYF. Written as DNA, the CDR3 is TGTGCCAGCAGCCCTACTAGCGGGAAGGCCTACGAGCAGTACTTC.

As DNA, the CDR3 is TGTGCCATCAGTGCCTCAGGGAACACCGGGGAGCTGTTTTTT. Translated, it gives CAISASGNTGELFF. The V gene is TRBV10-3, the J gene TRBJ2-2; D gene uncertain. Trimming took 4 bases from V and 1 from J, leaving 7 bases between them. The CDR3 totals 14 residues. Germline V CDR1 and CDR2: ENHRY, SYGVKD.

The chain carries TRBV6-5 and TRBJ2-5; weak D call: TRBD1 (6 bases). The CDR3 extends over 13 amino acids. The germline V gene has CDR1 MNHEY and CDR2 SVGAGI. V was shortened by 1 base and J by 4 bases, with 7 bases between the two germline ends. The CDR3 reads CASSYLGGETQYF. CDR3 DNA: TGTGCCAGCAGTTACTTAGGGGGAGAGACCCAGTACTTC.

The rearrangement joins TRBV7-9 to TRBJ1-1; D gene unclear. V lost 0 bases, J lost 6 bases, and 20 bases lay in between. The CDR3 runs 17 residues. Germline loops: CDR1 SEHNR, CDR2 FQNEAQ (reference sequence). The CDR3: CASSLAWRETPPPEAFF. The CDR3 DNA reads TGTGCCAGCAGCTTAGCGTGGAGGGAGACCCCACCCCCTGAAGCTTTCTTT.

This chain joins TRBV7-9 and TRBJ2-2; possible D gene TRBD1, 6 bases. The CDR3 loop spans 16 amino acids. The germline V gene encodes CDR1 SEHNR and CDR2 FQNEAQ (reference sequence). Trimming removed 4 bases at V and 2 bases at J, with 14 bases between. The CDR3 region has the DNA TGTGCCAGCAGCTCCCGGGACACATTTAACACCGGGGAGCTGTTTTTT. This encodes CASSSRDTFNTGELFF.

This chain connects TRBV2 to TRBJ1-4; 7 positions agree with TRBD1. Germline lookup yields CDR1 SNHLY and CDR2 FYNNEI. After removal of 5 bases from V and 8 bases from J, the junction contained 8 bases not matched to a gene. This CDR3 spans 14 amino acids. This chain's CDR3 is CASSPQGGNEKLFF. CDR3 bases: TGTGCCAGCAGTCCTCAGGGGGGTAACGAAAAACTGTTTTTT.

The chain combines TRBV7-8 with TRBJ2-1, with 12 bases that match TRBD2. The CDR3 loop spans 15 amino acids. V was clipped by 4 bases and J by 6 bases; unmatched bases: 4. CDR1 is SGHVS and CDR2 is FQNEAQ in the germline V gene. The CDR3 DNA reads as TGTGCCAGCAGCTCAAGACTAGCGGGAGTCAATGAGCAGTTCTTC. It encodes CASSSRLAGVNEQFF.

The genes are TRBV20-1 and TRBJ2-5; possibly TRBD2 for D (6 bases). Trimming stripped 5 bases from V and 5 bases from J, with 9 bases between. The germline V gene has CDR1 DFQATT and CDR2 SNEGSKA (reference sequence). The CDR3 has 11 amino acids. CDR3 nucleotides: TGCAGTGCTCCTAGCGCGGAGACCCAGTACTTC. It specifies CSAPSAETQYF.

The chain has TRBV7-8 and TRBJ1-3; TRBD1 agrees at 7 bases. In germline, CDR1 is SGHVS, CDR2 FQNEAQ. The CDR3 totals 16 residues. The V gene end was trimmed by 2 bases and the J gene end by 4 bases; junction bases not matched to a gene: 8. CDR3 residues: CASSLSAWDSGNTIYF. The CDR3 region has the DNA TGTGCCAGCAGCTTATCGGCGTGGGACAGCGGAAACACCATATATTTT.

This sequence joins TRBV6-1 and TRBJ1-2, with TRBD1 matching 7 bases. The CDR3 has 14 amino acids. Germline V gene sequence: CDR1 MNHNS, CDR2 SASEGT. With 4 bases clipped from V and 4 bases from J, the junction kept 6 bases outside the gene matches. For the CDR3, the DNA is TGTGCCAGCAGTGTGACGACAGGGAGCTATGGCTACACCTTC. Translation: CASSVTTGSYGYTF.

This clone was counted a few times. CDR3 amino acids: CASSPGKANYGYTF. CDR3 coding DNA: TGTGCCAGCAGCCCAGGGAAAGCTAACTATGGCTACACCTTC. The genes are TRBV7-9 and TRBJ1-2, with D perhaps TRBD1 (5 bases). With 5 bases removed from V and 0 bases from J, the gap between germline ends came to 10 bases. Germline assignment: CDR1 SEHNR and CDR2 FQNEAQ (reference sequence). The CDR3 contains 14 residues.